The 30 T cell receptor beta chains below all came from one sample that was sequenced in a study of Graves' ophthalmopathy and Graves' hyperthyroidism. The study amplified TCR beta CDR3 regions using RNA transcripts. Second-round multiplex PCR followed a first-round RT-PCR using HTBI primers. MiXCR was run by TCRdb on the multiplex PCR reads, yielding one entry per CDR3 protein. The table has about 200,000 distinct CDR3 sequences, less than 30% seen once. The specimen was peripheral blood. The receptors come from a man in his fifties with Graves' ophthalmopathy.

This clonotype appeared many times. The chain recombines TRBV25-1 with TRBJ2-2, with a possible D match to TRBD2 (5 bases). V was trimmed by 4 bases and J by 6 bases, leaving 15 bases between them. CDR1 and CDR2 from the germline V gene are MGHDK and SYGVNS. The CDR3 spans 15 residues. The CDR3 here is CASSVRTPQAGELFF. The CDR3 nucleotides are TGTGCCAGCAGTGTGCGGACTCCCCAGGCCGGGGAGCTGTTTTTT.

This clonotype has ten or more counts. The CDR3 sequence: CASSPGLDEQYF. DNA for the CDR3: TGTGCCAGCAGCCCGGGACTAGACGAGCAGTACTTC. The chain carries TRBV12-3 or TRBV12-4 and TRBJ2-7; the match to TRBD2 covers 8 bases. The CDR3 spans 12 residues. V was clipped by 6 bases and J by 5 bases; unmatched bases: 3.

The chain joins TRBV28 to TRBJ1-6, with D possibly being TRBD1 (6 bases). V dropped 2 bases and J dropped 10 bases, with 21 bases sitting between them. This CDR3 contains 17 residues. CDR1 is MDHEN, CDR2 SYDVKM, per germline. CDR3 residues: CASSLVTGFLDQSPLHF. CDR3 DNA: TGTGCCAGCAGTTTAGTTACAGGGTTTTTGGATCAATCACCCCTCCACTTT.

This clonotype was counted many times. V usage is TRBV6-1 and J usage is TRBJ2-7; D may correspond to TRBD1 or TRBD2 (5 bases each). V lost 0 bases and J 1 base, leaving 16 bases between the germline ends. The CDR3 is made up of 17 amino acids. Germline V gives CDR1 MNHNS, CDR2 SASEGT. For the CDR3, the DNA is TGTGCCAGCAGTGAAGCCCCTCCGGGGCCGAGATCCTACGAGCAGTACTTC. Its protein product is CASSEAPPGPRSYEQYF.

The chain links TRBV7-6 to TRBJ1-2; D uncertain. Germline lookup yields CDR1 SGHVS and CDR2 FNYEAQ. CDR3 size: 15 residues. With 2 bases removed from V and 0 bases from J, the gap between germline ends came to 10 bases. The CDR3: CASSLYGLANYGYTF. The CDR3 region has the DNA TGTGCCAGCAGCTTATACGGCCTTGCTAACTATGGCTACACCTTC.

The chain is built from TRBV11-2 and TRBJ1-6; D is unclear. Germline lookup yields CDR1 SGHAT and CDR2 FQNNGV. V lost 3 bases and J 5 bases, leaving 17 bases between the germline ends. This CDR3 is built from 17 residues. CDR3 bases: TGTGCCAGCAGCTTCTTCGTCCGGGAGCTACATAATTCACCCCTCCACTTT. Translating gives CASSFFVRELHNSPLHF.

This clonotype has at least ten counts. This chain connects TRBV3-1 to TRBJ2-5, with D possibly being TRBD1 or TRBD2 (5 bases each). This CDR3 has 15 residues. Trimming stripped 3 bases from V and 2 bases from J, with 13 bases between. Germline CDR1 is LGHDT and CDR2 is YNNKEL (reference sequence). The CDR3 loop is CASSHTGTYQETQYF. The CDR3, as DNA: TGTGCCAGCAGCCATACCGGGACGTATCAAGAGACCCAGTACTTC.

This clonotype was seen many times. V usage is TRBV27 and J usage is TRBJ2-7; TRBD1 matches at 7 bases. V lost 6 bases to trimming and J lost 3 bases; unmatched junction nucleotides: 5. Germline assignment: CDR1 MNHEY and CDR2 SMNVEV (reference sequence). The CDR3 extends over 13 amino acids. CDR3 bases: TGTGCCAGCAGCCCGGACAGGTACTACGAGCAGTACTTC. It translates to CASSPDRYYEQYF.

The chain joins TRBV6-1 to TRBJ1-2; no definite D call. The V gene lost 1 base and the J gene lost 0 bases, with 15 bases spanning the gap. The CDR3 consists of 17 residues. CDR1 and CDR2 from the germline V gene are MNHNS and SASEGT. CDR3: CASSEVVYSGTNYGYTF. CDR3 coding DNA: TGTGCCAGCAGTGAAGTAGTTTATTCGGGGACTAACTATGGCTACACCTTC.

This chain connects TRBV6-1 to TRBJ2-5; D is possibly TRBD2 (5 bases). This CDR3 spans 12 amino acids. Germline CDR1 and CDR2: MNHNS and SASEGT. V lost 3 bases, J lost 7 bases, and 9 bases lay in between. In DNA, the CDR3 is TGTGCCAGCAGTGATCTGCGGGCGACCCAGTACTTC. Residues: CASSDLRATQYF.

This clonotype occurred many times. The chain couples TRBV12-3 or TRBV12-4 to TRBJ2-2; 8 bases agree with TRBD1. The CDR3 is 14 residues long. V lost 6 bases and J lost 3; bases outside the gene matches: 3. CDR3 nucleotide sequence: TGTGCCAGCAGGGGGACAGGACACACCGGGGAGCTGTTTTTT. Translated, it gives CASRGTGHTGELFF.

This clonotype was recorded many times. V is TRBV5-1 and J is TRBJ1-2, with unresolved D. Trimming took off 1 base at V and 6 bases at J, with 10 bases between the two ends. The CDR3 runs 13 residues. The V gene's germline CDR1 is SGHRS and CDR2 YFSETQ. The CDR3 is CASSLLVGDGYTF. The DNA of the CDR3 is TGCGCCAGCAGCTTGTTAGTGGGCGATGGCTACACCTTC.

The J gene is TRBJ2-5, the V gene TRBV28; perhaps TRBD2 as D (6 bases). V lost 2 bases, J lost 2 bases, and 9 bases lay in between. CDR3 length equals 14 residues. The germline V gene encodes CDR1 MDHEN and CDR2 SYDVKM. The CDR3 DNA is TGTGCCAGCAGTTTACGCGGGACTCAAGAGACCCAGTACTTC. Protein product: CASSLRGTQETQYF.

Many counts were recorded for this clonotype. The chain links TRBV7-2 to TRBJ2-1; possibly TRBD1 or TRBD2 for D (5 bases each). Germline-derived CDR1 and CDR2 are SGHTA and FQGNSA. CDR3 length: 14 residues. The V end lost 0 bases, the J end lost 8 bases, and 11 bases lay between the germline ends. The CDR3 sequence: CASSLAPGTDEQFF. In nucleotides, the CDR3 is TGTGCCAGCAGCTTAGCGCCCGGGACGGATGAGCAGTTCTTC.

This clonotype was counted ten times or more. The V and J genes are TRBV12-3 or TRBV12-4 and TRBJ1-5; 10 positions match TRBD1. The CDR3 has 16 residues. Trimming removed 3 bases from V and 6 bases from J; junction bases left unmatched: 8. CDR3 loop: CASSLRPGQGGQPQHF. Here the CDR3 DNA reads TGTGCCAGCAGTTTGCGACCTGGACAGGGGGGTCAGCCCCAGCATTTT.

This clonotype was observed at least ten times. J is TRBJ1-2 and V is TRBV29-1; perhaps TRBD1 as D (5 bases). CDR3 size: 12 residues. Trimming took off 5 bases at V and 4 bases at J, with 11 bases between the two ends. Per the germline V gene, CDR1 is SQVTM and CDR2 is ANQGSEA. The CDR3 protein is CSVSRDSYGYTF. The CDR3 region has the DNA TGCAGCGTTTCCCGGGACTCCTATGGCTACACCTTC.

This clonotype came up many times. This chain links TRBV19 with TRBJ1-2; 8 bases are a match to TRBD1. V shed 4 bases and J 4 bases; nucleotides not matched to a gene: 5. Looked up from germline, CDR1 is LNHDA and CDR2 is SQIVND (reference sequence). The CDR3 has 14 residues. The DNA of the CDR3 is TGTGCCAGTAGTAATCCGGACAGGGCCTATGGCTACACCTTC. This gives the protein CASSNPDRAYGYTF.

This clonotype was found many times. V and J are TRBV29-1 and TRBJ2-2; D is ambiguous. CDR1 SQVTM and CDR2 ANQGSEA come from the germline V gene. Between the trimmed V and J ends, which lost 4 bases and 1 base, there was a span of 4 bases. The CDR3 is 12 amino acids. The CDR3 loop reads CSVARNTGELFF. CDR3 bases: TGCAGCGTTGCACGGAACACCGGGGAGCTGTTTTTT.

At least ten counts were recorded for this clonotype. This chain links TRBV6-1 with TRBJ1-5; D is ambiguous. The CDR3 spans 16 residues. V lost 3 bases, J lost 2 bases, and 14 bases lay in between. CDR1 is MNHNS and CDR2 is SASEGT in the germline V gene. CDR3: CASSETRGRGNQPQHF. The CDR3 nucleotides are TGTGCCAGCAGTGAGACTAGAGGTAGGGGCAATCAGCCCCAGCATTTT.

This chain uses TRBV6-2 or TRBV6-3 with TRBJ2-7; 13 nucleotides agree with TRBD2. From germline, CDR1 is MNHEY and CDR2 SVGEGT. Unmatched junction bases numbered 7, after V lost 5 bases and J lost 0 bases. The CDR3 covers 17 residues. The CDR3 DNA follows: TGTGCCAGCAGTCCCGAGGGACTAGCGGGGTACTCCTACGAGCAGTACTTC. This translates into CASSPEGLAGYSYEQYF.

This clonotype was observed many times. The chain combines TRBV5-1 with TRBJ2-7; 14 nucleotides match TRBD2. The V segment lost 4 bases and the J segment 1 base; nucleotides outside the gene matches: 4. CDR3 size: 16 residues. The V gene's germline CDR1 is SGHRS and CDR2 YFSETQ. CDR3 sequence (DNA): TGCGCCAGCAGCGCCGGACTAGCGGGAGGATCCTACGAGCAGTACTTC. It is translated as CASSAGLAGGSYEQYF. The full variable domain, with the rest looked up from reference TRBV5-1 and TRBJ2-7, is KAGVTQTPRYLIKTRGQQVTLSCSPISGHRSVSWYQQTPGQGLQFLFEYFSETQRNKGNFPGRFSGRQFSNSRSEMNVSTLELGDSALYLCASSAGLAGGSYEQYFGPGTRLTVT.

The chain links TRBV30 to TRBJ1-1; D may be TRBD1 (6 bases). The CDR3 covers 11 residues. The germline V gene has CDR1 GTSNPN and CDR2 SVGIG (reference sequence). Between the trimmed V and J ends, which lost 4 bases and 3 bases, there was a span of 6 bases. CDR3 loop: CAWKGDTEAFF. The CDR3 DNA reads TGTGCCTGGAAGGGGGACACTGAAGCTTTCTTT.

The chain has TRBV6-1 and TRBJ1-2; TRBD1 agrees at 10 bases. The CDR3 has 15 residues. Germline V gene sequence: CDR1 MNHNS, CDR2 SASEGT. The trim removed 7 bases at V and 4 bases at J, leaving 9 bases unmatched. CDR3 in amino acids: CASTNDRGLGYGYTF. DNA of the CDR3: TGTGCCAGCACAAACGACAGGGGGCTTGGCTATGGCTACACCTTC.

This clonotype was detected ten times or more. V usage is TRBV12-3 or TRBV12-4 and J usage is TRBJ1-1; TRBD1 agrees at 12 bases. The J segment lost 10 bases and the V segment lost 5 bases, leaving 14 bases of the junction unmatched. The CDR3 runs to 16 residues. The CDR3 nucleotides are TGTGCCAGCAGTCCCCCAGGGGACAGGGGGCTTAAGCTAGCTTTCTTT. Residues: CASSPPGDRGLKLAFF.

This clonotype has a count of ten or more. This chain connects TRBV13 to TRBJ1-3; D is undetermined. Germline loops: CDR1 PRHDT, CDR2 FYEKMQ (reference sequence). Trimming took off 2 bases at V and 4 bases at J, with 9 bases between the two ends. The CDR3 is 14 amino acids. CDR3 nucleotides: TGTGCCAGCAGCTTAATAGGTCGAGGAAACACCATATATTTT. It translates to CASSLIGRGNTIYF.

The rearrangement uses TRBV7-2 and TRBJ1-2, with TRBD1 as a possible D gene (6 bases). V was clipped by 1 base and J by 8 bases, with 14 bases between them. CDR1 and CDR2 (germline): SGHTA, FQGNSA. This CDR3 region has 14 residues. The CDR3 loop is CASSLDVTGYGYTF. In DNA form, the CDR3 reads TGTGCCAGCAGCTTAGATGTTACAGGGTACGGCTACACCTTC. Based on the CDR3 plus reference TRBV7-2 and TRBJ1-2, the full variable domain is GAGVSQSPSNKVTEKGKDVELRCDPISGHTALYWYRQSLGQGLEFLIYFQGNSAPDKSGLPSDRFSAERTGGSVSTLTIQRTQQEDSAVYLCASSLDVTGYGYTFGSGTRLTVV.

This clonotype was observed once. The V call is TRBV7-2, the J call TRBJ2-7, with a possible D match to TRBD1 (6 bases). Trimming left V 4 bases short and J 3 bases short, with 16 bases between. Per germline, CDR1 SGHTA and CDR2 FQGNSA. The CDR3 covers 15 residues. This CDR3 reads CASSYNPGQIYEQYF. CDR3 DNA sequence: TGTGCCAGCAGCTACAATCCGGGACAAATCTACGAGCAGTACTTC.

This clonotype has a count of ten or more. The chain uses TRBV3-1 and TRBJ1-2, with D perhaps TRBD1 (5 bases). Trimming left V 3 bases short and J 8 bases short, with 13 bases between. The CDR3 is 13 residues long. Germline loops: CDR1 LGHDT, CDR2 YNNKEL (reference sequence). CDR3: CASSHVPGGGYTF. In nucleotides, the CDR3 is TGTGCCAGCAGCCATGTTCCGGGGGGGGGCTACACCTTC.

This clonotype was recorded at least ten times. The V and J genes are TRBV6-2 or TRBV6-3 and TRBJ2-4, with 8 bases fitting TRBD1. CDR1 is MNHEY, CDR2 SVGEGT, per germline. V shed 5 bases, J shed 6 bases, and the junction held 3 bases outside the gene matches. CDR3 length equals 13 residues. The CDR3 is CASSLTGANIQYF. The CDR3 nucleotides read TGTGCCAGCAGTCTGACAGGGGCAAACATTCAGTACTTC.

The sample holds many counts of this clonotype. The chain links TRBV11-2 to TRBJ2-7; the D is unclear. The CDR3 is 17 amino acids. The V end lost 0 bases, the J end lost 0 bases, and 15 bases lay between the germline ends. Germline assignment: CDR1 SGHAT and CDR2 FQNNGV. The CDR3 loop reads CASSLEPAPQPSYEQYF. As DNA, the CDR3 is TGTGCCAGCAGCTTAGAGCCTGCTCCCCAGCCCTCCTACGAGCAGTACTTC.